This TCR beta chain is from a study of human versus mouse CDR3 diversity and MHC coevolution. General observations from the study: On average, humans showed more CDR3 deletions and insertions than mice.

The CDR3 totals 17 residues. The germline V gene encodes CDR1 GTSNPN and CDR2 SVGIG (reference sequence). The J segment lost 0 bases and the V segment lost 3 bases, leaving 7 bases of the junction unmatched. Regarding this clone: The antigen is unknown.

Assay used: immunoSEQ multiplex PCR; TCRdb lists only in-frame clones, some missing. The sample lists around 77,000 clones, under 95% occurring once. Sequencing was performed on naive CD4+ T cells from blood. The subset here: CD45RO-negative CD62L-positive naive CD4 T cells. This TCR came from a person aged 30-70 years in good health. The gene calls are TRBV30 and TRBJ2-1; 11 bases fit TRBD2. CDR3 sequence: CAWSLPGTSGSYNEQFF. The CDR3 DNA is TGTGCCTGGAGCCTACCCGGGACTAGCGGCTCCTACAATGAGCAGTTCTTC.